The 13 T cell receptor beta chains presented below share a single source sample, sequenced in a study of identical twins. TCRdb passed the 5' RACE reads through MiXCR, listing each CDR3 protein once. The table lists about 480,000 distinct CDR3 sequences, 13% to 15% of them singletons, with about 0.52% in the top ten. The data were also submitted as part of a second study, on yellow fever vaccine responses in identical twins.

Sequencing input: CD4+ T cells sorted from blood. The origin of the receptors is a woman in her late teens or twenties in good health.

This chain connects TRBV4-3 to TRBJ2-2; 7 bases agree with TRBD2. Germline values: CDR1 LGHNA, CDR2 YSLEER. The CDR3 has 16 residues. V gave up 0 bases and J gave up 7 bases; unmatched junction bases: 8. In nucleotides, the CDR3 is TGCGCCAGCAGCCAAGAATTAAGCGGGGTGGGCGGGGAGCTGTTTTTT. Protein sequence: CASSQELSGVGGELFF.

This clonotype has only a few counts. J is TRBJ2-3 and V is TRBV24-1; 14 nucleotides match TRBD2. The CDR3 is 14 amino acids. With V trimmed by 3 bases and J by 13 bases, 5 bases remained unmatched. Germline lookup yields CDR1 KGHDR and CDR2 SFDVKD. Here the CDR3 reads CATSDPGLAGAEYF. The CDR3 DNA reads TGTGCCACCAGTGATCCGGGACTAGCGGGAGCAGAGTATTTT.

The V and J genes are TRBV5-1 and TRBJ2-5; D gene ambiguous. Trimming removed 0 bases at V and 5 bases at J, with 14 bases between. The CDR3 covers 15 residues. Looked up from germline, CDR1 is SGHRS and CDR2 is YFSETQ. The CDR3 sequence: CASSLALQARETQYF. For the CDR3, the DNA is TGCGCCAGCAGCTTGGCCCTTCAGGCGAGGGAGACCCAGTACTTC. The variable domain in full, with the rest retrieved from reference TRBV5-1 and TRBJ2-5, is KAGVTQTPRYLIKTRGQQVTLSCSPISGHRSVSWYQQTPGQGLQFLFEYFSETQRNKGNFPGRFSGRQFSNSRSEMNVSTLELGDSALYLCASSLALQARETQYFGPGTRLLVL.

The chain has TRBV10-3 and TRBJ2-5; perhaps TRBD2 as D (5 bases). V was pared by 10 bases and J by 5 bases, with 20 bases between. Germline assignment: CDR1 ENHRY and CDR2 SYGVKD. The CDR3 is 14 residues long. The CDR3 spells CATTSARAGETQYF. CDR3 sequence (DNA): TGTGCCACCACCAGTGCGAGGGCCGGGGAGACCCAGTACTTC.

This clonotype was picked up a small number of times. The genes are TRBV7-3 and TRBJ2-3; the match to TRBD2 covers 8 bases. CDR3 length equals 15 residues. After removal of 3 bases from V and 2 bases from J, the junction contained 4 bases not matched to a gene. Germline V gene data show CDR1 as SGHTA and CDR2 as FQGTGA. CDR3 region: CASSLGTRDTDTQYF. CDR3 in DNA: TGTGCCAGCAGCTTGGGGACTAGGGACACAGATACGCAGTATTTT. Combining the CDR3 with reference TRBV7-3 and TRBJ2-3 gives the whole variable domain GAGVSQTPSNKVTEKGKYVELRCDPISGHTALYWYRQSLGQGPEFLIYFQGTGAADDSGLPNDRFFAVRPEGSVSTLKIQRTERGDSAVYLCASSLGTRDTDTQYFGPGTRLTVL.

This clonotype was seen ten or more times. The chain uses TRBV12-3 or TRBV12-4 and TRBJ2-6; the D gene is possibly TRBD1 (5 bases). V was cut by 3 bases and J by 0 bases, with 6 bases left in between. This CDR3 is built from 15 residues. CDR3 amino acids: CASSFQGSGANVLTF. CDR3 sequence (DNA): TGTGCCAGCAGTTTTCAGGGCTCTGGGGCCAACGTCCTGACTTTC.

The chain couples TRBV10-3 to TRBJ2-5; 11 positions agree with TRBD1. The J segment lost 2 bases and the V segment lost 5 bases, leaving 1 base of the junction unmatched. The germline gives CDR1 ENHRY, CDR2 SYGVKD. This CDR3 is built from 14 residues. This chain's CDR3 is CAISRDRGQETQYF. For the CDR3, the DNA is TGTGCCATCAGTCGGGACAGGGGGCAAGAGACCCAGTACTTC.

This clonotype was observed a handful of times. This rearrangement joins TRBV4-2 to TRBJ2-5, with a possible D match to TRBD1 (6 bases). V was cut by 0 bases and J by 5 bases, with 16 bases left in between. This CDR3 spans 16 amino acids. Germline CDR1 is LGHNA and CDR2 is YNFKEQ. The CDR3 loop reads CASSQDLTGKKETQYF. The CDR3 coding sequence is TGTGCCAGCAGCCAAGATCTAACAGGGAAGAAGGAGACCCAGTACTTC.

The rearrangement links TRBV11-2 to TRBJ1-2; the D gene is possibly TRBD1 (5 bases). Germline loops: CDR1 SGHAT, CDR2 FQNNGV. V lost 3 bases, J lost 7 bases, and 12 bases lay in between. CDR3 length: 13 amino acids. The CDR3 nucleotides are TGTGCCAGCAGCTTCTTCAGGGACTCTGGCTACACCTTC. Translating gives CASSFFRDSGYTF.

In its sample, this clonotype was seen a few times. In nucleotides, the CDR3 is TGTGCCAGCACGCGGACGCTGGGCCCCGGGGAGCTGTTTTTT. Its protein product is CASTRTLGPGELFF. The J gene is TRBJ2-2, the V gene TRBV6-1; no reliable D call. The CDR3 has 14 residues. Germline V gives CDR1 MNHNS, CDR2 SASEGT. V lost 7 bases, J lost 6 bases, and 15 bases lay in between.

This clonotype was detected a few times. The chain joins TRBV28 to TRBJ2-3; D might be TRBD2 (6 bases). Trimming left V 7 bases short and J 5 bases short, with 22 bases between. This CDR3 is built from 16 residues. In germline, CDR1 is MDHEN, CDR2 SYDVKM. Written as DNA, the CDR3 is TGTGCCAGCACCACCCCGGCGGGGCAAATCGGAGATACGCAGTATTTT. This sequence encodes CASTTPAGQIGDTQYF. The whole variable domain, remainder taken from reference TRBV28 and TRBJ2-3, is DVKVTQSSRYLVKRTGEKVFLECVQDMDHENMFWYRQDPGLGLRLIYFSYDVKMKEKGDIPEGYSVSREKKERFSLILESASTNQTSMYLCASTTPAGQIGDTQYFGPGTRLTVL.

This clonotype showed up just a few times. This sequence joins TRBV11-2 and TRBJ2-3; TRBD2 aligns across 16 bases. Germline loops: CDR1 SGHAT, CDR2 FQNNGV. This CDR3 has 20 residues. V dropped 1 base and J dropped 3; count of bases not matched to a gene: 10. The CDR3 DNA sequence: TGTGCCAGCAGCTTAGTGGGACTAGCGGGAGGGCCTTTTTGGACAGATACGCAGTATTTT. Translating gives CASSLVGLAGGPFWTDTQYF.

This clonotype has a handful of counts. The chain recombines TRBV21-1 with TRBJ2-1; the table calls TRBD1, which could not be checked here. TRBV21-1 is a pseudogene locus. The CDR3 contains 16 residues. The CDR3 bases are TGTGCCAGCAGCGCGCGACGGGACAGGGGGCACAATGAGCAGTTCTTC. Its protein product is CASSARRDRGHNEQFF.